Listed below are T cell receptor beta chains from one sample, sequenced in a study of OX40 agonist ivuxolimab in advanced cancers. Sequencing used immunoSEQ multiplex PCR; TCRdb keeps in-frame clones, though not all of them. This sample yields some 130,000 clones, of which about 93% are seen a single time; roughly 0.94% belongs to the top ten. The specimen was CD4+ or CD8+ T cells sorted from blood, collected in a trial of the OX40 agonist ivuxolimab. The receptors here all came from an adult with an advanced solid tumor such as melanoma, head and neck, liver or kidney cancer. Both conserved end residues are part of each CDR3. Each record gives: D gene, clone size, J gene, V gene, CDR3 protein, CDR3 DNA. A D gene is named only where the DNA matches it firmly. The listing skips clone size in some rows; elsewhere it reads once, few, many or a size class.

d_call: NA; clone_size: NA; j_call: TRBJ1-5; v_call: TRBV19; cdr3_aa: CASSITTQGYQPQHF; cdr3_nt: TGTGCCAGTAGTATTACGACCCAGGGATATCAGCCCCAGCATTTT
d_call: NA; clone_size: few; j_call: TRBJ1-5; v_call: TRBV2; cdr3_aa: CASSWGRGNQPQHF; cdr3_nt: TGTGCCAGCAGTTGGGGACGGGGAAATCAGCCCCAGCATTTT
d_call: NA; clone_size: NA; j_call: TRBJ2-7; v_call: TRBV7-9; cdr3_aa: CASSLASDYEQYF; cdr3_nt: TGTGCCAGCAGCTTAGCGTCAGACTACGAGCAGTACTTC
d_call: NA; clone_size: NA; j_call: TRBJ2-3; v_call: TRBV7-2; cdr3_aa: CASSFSATFNTDTQYF; cdr3_nt: TGTGCCAGCAGCTTTAGCGCAACCTTTAACACAGATACGCAGTATTTT
d_call: NA; clone_size: NA; j_call: TRBJ1-2; v_call: TRBV27; cdr3_aa: CASSPDSYYGYTF; cdr3_nt: TGTGCCAGCAGCCCCGACAGTTATTATGGCTACACCTTC
d_call: NA; clone_size: NA; j_call: TRBJ2-7; v_call: TRBV2; cdr3_aa: CASSDTSYEQYF; cdr3_nt: TGTGCCAGCAGTGACACTTCCTACGAGCAGTACTTC
d_call: NA; clone_size: NA; j_call: TRBJ1-2; v_call: TRBV18; cdr3_aa: CASSQGPQGGYTF; cdr3_nt: TGTGCCAGCTCCCAGGGCCCCCAGGGAGGCTACACCTTC
d_call: TRBD2; clone_size: NA; j_call: TRBJ2-1; v_call: TRBV5-1; cdr3_aa: CASSSTSGFYNEQFF; cdr3_nt: TGCGCCAGCAGTTCGACTAGCGGCTTCTACAATGAGCAGTTCTTC
d_call: TRBD1; clone_size: NA; j_call: TRBJ1-5; v_call: TRBV5-1; cdr3_aa: CASSLYGVTGEGQPQHF; cdr3_nt: TGCGCCAGCAGCTTGTACGGGGTGACAGGGGAAGGTCAGCCCCAGCATTTT
d_call: NA; clone_size: NA; j_call: TRBJ1-1; v_call: TRBV7-2; cdr3_aa: CASSAGTNTEAFF; cdr3_nt: TGTGCCAGCAGCGCCGGGACTAACACTGAAGCTTTCTTT
d_call: NA; clone_size: NA; j_call: TRBJ2-1; v_call: TRBV5-8; cdr3_aa: CASNLDGTYNEQFF; cdr3_nt: TGTGCCAGCAACCTGGATGGAACCTACAATGAGCAGTTCTTC
d_call: NA; clone_size: once; j_call: TRBJ1-5; v_call: TRBV28; cdr3_aa: CASSLLQGSQPQHF; cdr3_nt: TGTGCCAGCAGTTTATTGCAGGGTAGTCAGCCCCAGCATTTT
d_call: NA; clone_size: NA; j_call: TRBJ2-7; v_call: TRBV5-1; cdr3_aa: CASSLGWFEEQYF; cdr3_nt: TGCGCCAGCAGCTTGGGATGGTTCGAGGAGCAGTACTTC
d_call: TRBD2; clone_size: NA; j_call: TRBJ2-7; v_call: TRBV5-1; cdr3_aa: CASQRGSGGTSYEQYF; cdr3_nt: TGCGCCAGCCAACGGGGTAGCGGGGGGACCTCCTACGAGCAGTACTTC
d_call: TRBD2; clone_size: NA; j_call: TRBJ2-7; v_call: TRBV4-3; cdr3_aa: CASSQEGLADYEQYF; cdr3_nt: TGCGCCAGCAGCCAAGAGGGACTAGCGGACTACGAGCAGTACTTC
d_call: NA; clone_size: NA; j_call: TRBJ2-4; v_call: TRBV25-1; cdr3_aa: CASSGSELAKNIQYF; cdr3_nt: TGTGCCAGCAGTGGGTCAGAGCTAGCCAAAAACATTCAGTACTTC
d_call: TRBD2; clone_size: NA; j_call: TRBJ2-1; v_call: TRBV18; cdr3_aa: CASSPPLKRGYNEQFF; cdr3_nt: TGTGCCAGCTCACCTCCCCTTAAGCGGGGTTACAATGAGCAGTTCTTC
d_call: NA; clone_size: NA; j_call: TRBJ1-1; v_call: TRBV5-1; cdr3_aa: CASSLEGLVAEAFF; cdr3_nt: TGCGCCAGCAGCTTGGAGGGGTTAGTAGCTGAAGCTTTCTTT
d_call: NA; clone_size: NA; j_call: TRBJ2-7; v_call: TRBV2; cdr3_aa: CASSGQGSSYEQYF; cdr3_nt: TGTGCCAGCAGTGGGCAGGGGAGCTCCTACGAGCAGTACTTC
d_call: NA; clone_size: NA; j_call: TRBJ1-6; v_call: TRBV6-5; cdr3_aa: CASSYSGGWGNSPLHF; cdr3_nt: TGTGCCAGCAGTTACTCGGGGGGGTGGGGGAATTCACCCCTCCACTTT
d_call: NA; clone_size: once; j_call: TRBJ1-3; v_call: TRBV27; cdr3_aa: CASSLTGSSGNTIYF; cdr3_nt: TGTGCCAGCAGTTTAACAGGGTCCTCTGGAAACACCATATATTTT
d_call: NA; clone_size: NA; j_call: TRBJ2-7; v_call: TRBV27; cdr3_aa: CASSLRGRGDEQYF; cdr3_nt: TGTGCCAGCAGTTTAAGGGGCAGGGGTGACGAGCAGTACTTC
d_call: TRBD1; clone_size: NA; j_call: TRBJ2-3; v_call: TRBV4-1; cdr3_aa: CASSQEEWTGGSDTQYF; cdr3_nt: TGCGCCAGCAGCCAAGAAGAGTGGACAGGGGGCTCAGATACGCAGTATTTT
d_call: NA; clone_size: NA; j_call: TRBJ1-2; v_call: TRBV18; cdr3_aa: CASSPLPQANYGYTF; cdr3_nt: TGTGCCAGCTCACCACTCCCCCAAGCTAACTATGGCTACACCTTC
d_call: NA; clone_size: NA; j_call: TRBJ1-5; v_call: TRBV5-4; cdr3_aa: CASTRRDRGGQPQHF; cdr3_nt: TGTGCCAGCACCCGCCGGGATCGGGGGGGTCAGCCCCAGCATTTT
d_call: NA; clone_size: once; j_call: TRBJ1-1; v_call: TRBV11-3; cdr3_aa: CASSLDEGRETEAFF; cdr3_nt: TGTGCCAGCAGCTTAGATGAGGGGCGGGAGACTGAAGCTTTCTTT
d_call: NA; clone_size: NA; j_call: TRBJ2-2; v_call: TRBV2; cdr3_aa: CASTILQGIAGELFF; cdr3_nt: TGTGCCAGCACTATCCTACAGGGCATTGCCGGGGAGCTGTTTTTT
d_call: NA; clone_size: NA; j_call: TRBJ1-2; v_call: TRBV6-1; cdr3_aa: CASSAFRGNYGYTF; cdr3_nt: TGTGCCAGCAGTGCCTTTCGGGGAAACTATGGCTACACCTTC
d_call: NA; clone_size: NA; j_call: TRBJ1-6; v_call: TRBV7-9; cdr3_aa: CASSLEHINSPLHF; cdr3_nt: TGTGCCAGCAGCTTGGAACACATTAATTCACCCCTCCACTTT
d_call: TRBD1; clone_size: NA; j_call: TRBJ2-4; v_call: TRBV2; cdr3_aa: CASSEDRGPKNIQYF; cdr3_nt: TGTGCCAGCAGTGAGGACAGGGGGCCAAAAAACATTCAGTACTTC
d_call: TRBD2; clone_size: NA; j_call: TRBJ2-3; v_call: TRBV7-2; cdr3_aa: CASSLRGGGFADTQYF; cdr3_nt: TGTGCCAGCAGCTTACGCGGCGGGGGGTTCGCAGATACGCAGTATTTT
d_call: NA; clone_size: NA; j_call: TRBJ1-3; v_call: TRBV15; cdr3_aa: CATSTQAPGNTIYF; cdr3_nt: TGTGCCACCAGCACACAGGCTCCCGGAAACACCATATATTTT
d_call: NA; clone_size: NA; j_call: TRBJ1-1; v_call: TRBV7-9; cdr3_aa: CASSLTMNTEAFF; cdr3_nt: TGTGCCAGCAGCTTAACAATGAACACTGAAGCTTTCTTT
d_call: TRBD1; clone_size: NA; j_call: TRBJ2-5; v_call: TRBV6-1; cdr3_aa: CASWPGQAGETQYF; cdr3_nt: TGTGCCAGCTGGCCGGGACAGGCGGGAGAGACCCAGTACTTC
d_call: NA; clone_size: NA; j_call: TRBJ2-7; v_call: TRBV6-5; cdr3_aa: CASSYSRLLYEQYF; cdr3_nt: TGTGCCAGCAGTTACTCGAGGCTCCTCTACGAGCAGTACTTC
d_call: NA; clone_size: NA; j_call: TRBJ1-1; v_call: TRBV6-1; cdr3_aa: CASGRAPTNTEAFF; cdr3_nt: TGTGCCAGCGGGCGGGCGCCCACGAACACTGAAGCTTTCTTT
d_call: NA; clone_size: once; j_call: TRBJ1-5; v_call: TRBV5-1; cdr3_aa: CASSQSGGVDQPQHF; cdr3_nt: TGCGCCAGCAGCCAGTCGGGAGGGGTAGATCAGCCCCAGCATTTT
d_call: NA; clone_size: NA; j_call: TRBJ2-7; v_call: TRBV9; cdr3_aa: CASSVQQDYEQYF; cdr3_nt: TGTGCCAGCAGCGTCCAACAGGACTACGAGCAGTACTTC
d_call: TRBD1; clone_size: NA; j_call: TRBJ2-7; v_call: TRBV29-1; cdr3_aa: CSVSGGTGGHEQYF; cdr3_nt: TGCAGCGTTTCAGGCGGGACAGGGGGCCACGAGCAGTACTTC
d_call: NA; clone_size: NA; j_call: TRBJ1-6; v_call: TRBV5-1; cdr3_aa: CASSLELSSYNSPLHF; cdr3_nt: TGCGCCAGCAGCCTAGAACTGAGCTCCTATAATTCACCCCTCCACTTT
d_call: NA; clone_size: NA; j_call: TRBJ1-5; v_call: TRBV7-2; cdr3_aa: CASSLEGVRGNQPQHF; cdr3_nt: TGTGCCAGCAGCTTAGAAGGGGTAAGGGGCAATCAGCCCCAGCATTTT
d_call: NA; clone_size: once; j_call: TRBJ2-6; v_call: TRBV7-9; cdr3_aa: CAGEAGANVLTF; cdr3_nt: TGTGCCGGGGAGGCTGGGGCCAACGTCCTGACTTTC
d_call: TRBD1; clone_size: NA; j_call: TRBJ1-1; v_call: TRBV10-3; cdr3_aa: CAISDPRQGGTEAFF; cdr3_nt: TGTGCCATCAGTGATCCCAGACAGGGGGGCACTGAAGCTTTCTTT
d_call: TRBD1; clone_size: NA; j_call: TRBJ2-1; v_call: TRBV18; cdr3_aa: CASSVAGTGIGSYNEQFF; cdr3_nt: TGTGCCAGCTCAGTAGCCGGGACAGGCATAGGCTCCTACAATGAGCAGTTCTTC
d_call: TRBD1; clone_size: few; j_call: TRBJ1-3; v_call: TRBV7-2; cdr3_aa: CASSGRDSSGNTIYF; cdr3_nt: TGTGCCAGCAGCGGGAGGGACAGCTCTGGAAACACCATATATTTT
d_call: NA; clone_size: NA; j_call: TRBJ2-3; v_call: TRBV4-2; cdr3_aa: CASSPSLAQFTDTQYF; cdr3_nt: TGTGCCAGCAGCCCTTCCCTGGCACAATTTACAGATACGCAGTATTTT
d_call: TRBD2; clone_size: once; j_call: TRBJ2-3; v_call: TRBV4-1; cdr3_aa: CASSQDFGLASTDTQYF; cdr3_nt: TGCGCCAGCAGCCAAGATTTTGGACTAGCGAGCACAGATACGCAGTATTTT
d_call: NA; clone_size: NA; j_call: TRBJ1-1; v_call: TRBV7-2; cdr3_aa: CASSSRVTEAFF; cdr3_nt: TGTGCCAGCAGCTCCCGAGTAACTGAAGCTTTCTTT
d_call: NA; clone_size: NA; j_call: TRBJ1-1; v_call: TRBV6-6; cdr3_aa: CASAGSLNTEAFF; cdr3_nt: TGTGCCAGCGCCGGGAGTTTGAACACTGAAGCTTTCTTT
d_call: TRBD1; clone_size: NA; j_call: TRBJ2-7; v_call: TRBV7-8; cdr3_aa: CASSYQTGGPYEQYF; cdr3_nt: TGTGCCAGCAGCTACCAGACAGGGGGGCCCTACGAGCAGTACTTC
d_call: TRBD2; clone_size: NA; j_call: TRBJ2-7; v_call: TRBV5-4; cdr3_aa: CASSPWTSGSYEQYF; cdr3_nt: TGTGCCAGCAGCCCATGGACTAGCGGTTCCTATGAGCAGTACTTC
d_call: NA; clone_size: NA; j_call: TRBJ2-3; v_call: TRBV4-3; cdr3_aa: CASSQEVAVSTDTQYF; cdr3_nt: TGCGCCAGCAGCCAAGAGGTGGCGGTCAGCACAGATACGCAGTATTTT
d_call: TRBD2; clone_size: NA; j_call: TRBJ2-7; v_call: TRBV19; cdr3_aa: CASSPSGREAGYEQYF; cdr3_nt: TGTGCCAGTAGTCCGAGCGGGAGGGAGGCTGGCTACGAGCAGTACTTC
d_call: TRBD1; clone_size: NA; j_call: TRBJ1-4; v_call: TRBV7-9; cdr3_aa: CASSQKRGQGLKLFF; cdr3_nt: TGTGCCAGCAGCCAAAAGAGGGGACAGGGACTAAAACTGTTTTTT
d_call: NA; clone_size: once; j_call: TRBJ2-1; v_call: TRBV4-3; cdr3_aa: CASSQDRAGWRVYEQFF; cdr3_nt: TGCGCCAGCAGCCAAGATCGGGCAGGGTGGAGGGTCTATGAGCAGTTCTTC
d_call: TRBD1; clone_size: NA; j_call: TRBJ2-4; v_call: TRBV6-4; cdr3_aa: CASSEQGGAKNIQYF; cdr3_nt: TGTGCCAGCAGCGAACAGGGGGGAGCCAAAAACATTCAGTACTTC